The entry below gives a single T cell receptor (beta chain) sequence along with its context. This sample was included in a study of CD8 T cells in Susac syndrome. The authors reverse transcribed about 0.5 to 1 ug RNA with random hexamers. TCRdb re-called the immunoSEQ multiplex PCR reads with MiXCR, one entry per CDR3 protein. The sample has 100,000 or so distinct CDR3 sequences, around 94% seen once. This CDR3 contains 19 residues. With 1 base clipped from V and 4 bases from J, the junction kept 10 bases outside the gene matches. This clonotype was sampled from a human donor with Susac syndrome. The V gene is TRBV12-3 or TRBV12-4, the J gene TRBJ2-1; 13 nucleotides agree with TRBD2. The sample was CD4+ T cells from PBMCs. CDR3 nucleotide sequence: TGTGCCAGCAGTTTAGTAGTACTAGCGGGGGGGCGAAATTACAATGAGCAGTTCTTC. Translated: CASSLVVLAGGRNYNEQFF.